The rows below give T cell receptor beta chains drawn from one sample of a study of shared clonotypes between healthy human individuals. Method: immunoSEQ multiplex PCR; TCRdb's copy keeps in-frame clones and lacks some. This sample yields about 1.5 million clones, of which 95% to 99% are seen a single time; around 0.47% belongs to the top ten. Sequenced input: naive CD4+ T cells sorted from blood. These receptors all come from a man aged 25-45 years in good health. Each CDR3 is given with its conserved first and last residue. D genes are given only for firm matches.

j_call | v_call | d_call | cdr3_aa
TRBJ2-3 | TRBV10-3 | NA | CAISHGQSTDTQYF
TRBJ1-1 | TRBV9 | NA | CASSVGGKDPEAFF
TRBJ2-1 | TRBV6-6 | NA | CASSQGYEQFF
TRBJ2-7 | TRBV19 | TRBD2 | CASYFFMGLAGGKEILYEQYF
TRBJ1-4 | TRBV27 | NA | CASSPGRGTNEKLFF
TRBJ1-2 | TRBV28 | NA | CATRGGERYGYTF
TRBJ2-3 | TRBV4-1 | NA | CASSQGPAVEDTQYF
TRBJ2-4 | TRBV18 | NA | CASSPPFSGSKNIQYF
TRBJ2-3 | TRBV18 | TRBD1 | CASSPRTGAGDTQYF
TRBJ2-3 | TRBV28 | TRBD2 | CASSWGTSGSSTDTQYF
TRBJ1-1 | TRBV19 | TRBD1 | CASRPGQGVLNTEAFF
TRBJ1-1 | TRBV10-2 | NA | CASSLGLTEAFF
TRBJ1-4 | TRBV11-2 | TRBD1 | CASSFTGGANEKLFF
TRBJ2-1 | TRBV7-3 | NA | CASSLLAQGTFSTRSYNEQFF
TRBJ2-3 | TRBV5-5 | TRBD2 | CASRGETSGSTSSTDTQYF
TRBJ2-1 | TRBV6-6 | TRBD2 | CASSPSGSAYNEQFF
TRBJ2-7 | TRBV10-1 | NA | CASSEGRGLAYEQYF
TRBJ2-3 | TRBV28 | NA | CASSPDRRRADTQYF